The source of this T cell receptor (beta chain) is a study of STAT5B mutations in CD4+ large granular lymphocyte leukemia. Study summary: The CDR3 'QG' motif was associated with a particular HLA allele among healthy donors.

The data were produced by immunoSEQ multiplex PCR, yet TCRdb's version contains in-frame clones alone and is incomplete. The data show 25,000 to 30,000 clones, with over 70% seen just once and about 1% held by the top ten. Points from the study as a whole: Compared with healthy controls (2/35), patient top clones favored TRBV06 (8/27).

A note on this clone: Its antigen remains unknown.

The CDR3 consists of 16 residues. V dropped 0 bases and J dropped 4 bases, with 13 bases sitting between them. Germline-derived CDR1 and CDR2 are SGHDN and FVKESK. Sequences were obtained from CD4+ T cells from blood buffy coats. This clonotype was obtained from a human donor in good health. V gene TRBV14 combines with J gene TRBJ2-1, with D maybe TRBD2 (5 bases). CDR3 in DNA: TGTGCCAGCAGCCAAGACGAGAGGACTGCTTACAATGAGCAGTTCTTC. It specifies CASSQDERTAYNEQFF.